Listed here are 21 T cell receptor beta chains from one sample, sequenced in a study of blood T cells in healthy people across ages. It was with a sample-barcoded 5' primer and a J-beta primer mix that a second PCR of about 6 to 12 cycles was run. TCRdb ran MiXCR on the 5' RACE reads and lists one entry per CDR3 protein. The sample consists of 550,000 to 800,000 distinct CDR3 sequences, 32% of them appearing once. Input material: blood. These TCRs come from a woman of 80 years or more in good health.

This clonotype has more than one count but fewer than ten. A clone one base away is much larger, so this may be a read error. J is TRBJ2-5 and V is TRBV7-2, with 7 bases identical to TRBD2. The CDR3 length is 14 residues. V was clipped by 5 bases and J by 1 base; unmatched bases: 4. Germline CDR1 reads SGHTA; CDR2 reads FQGNSA. The CDR3 nucleotides are TGTGCCAGCAGCGGAAGCGGGGCCCAAGAGACCCAGTACTTC. It encodes CASSGSGAQETQYF. Full variable domain (outside the CDR3, taken from reference TRBV7-2 and TRBJ2-5): GAGVSQSPSNKVTEKGKDVELRCDPISGHTALYWYRQSLGQGLEFLIYFQGNSAPDKSGLPSDRFSAERTGGSVSTLTIQRTQQEDSAVYLCASSGSGAQETQYFGPGTRLLVL.

This clonotype was detected only a few times. The chain recombines TRBV7-3 with TRBJ2-1; perhaps TRBD1 as D (5 bases). This CDR3 contains 15 residues. Germline-derived CDR1 and CDR2 are SGHTA and FQGTGA. V lost 5 bases and J lost 5, with 16 bases in between. The CDR3 is CASSIPVGPNNEQFF. The CDR3 DNA is TGTGCCAGCAGCATACCAGTGGGGCCTAACAATGAGCAGTTCTTC.

This clonotype was seen a few times. V and J are TRBV10-3 and TRBJ2-1, with TRBD2 identical over 9 bases. Germline loops: CDR1 ENHRY, CDR2 SYGVKD. The CDR3 is made up of 13 amino acids. V was clipped by 8 bases and J by 8 bases; unmatched bases: 7. The CDR3: CAIGGTSNHEQFF. The CDR3 coding sequence is TGTGCCATCGGCGGGACTAGCAACCATGAGCAGTTCTTC.

Details on this clonotype: The CDR3 end shows no conserved phenylalanine or tryptophan, and so a read error is likely. No DNA is shown, since the ends of the CDR3 on it are uncertain; the CDR3 is the one TCRdb lists. This chain uses TRBV29-1 with TRBJ1-2; the DNA was not used to check the table's D call, TRBD1. Germline-derived CDR1 and CDR2 are SQVTM and ANQGSEA. The CDR3 is 14 amino acids in total, end residues counted. This CDR3 reads CSVRPQTDNYGYTC.

Many counts were recorded for this clonotype. The chain recombines TRBV4-3 with TRBJ2-4; D might be TRBD2 (5 bases). CDR1 is LGHNA, CDR2 YSLEER, per germline. V was cut by 4 bases and J by 4 bases, with 8 bases left in between. CDR3 length: 13 residues. CDR3 in DNA: TGCGCCAGCAGCCTCTCGGGGAAAAACATTCAGTACTTC. Amino acids: CASSLSGKNIQYF.

The gene calls are TRBV7-8 and TRBJ2-2; D gene uncertain. The V gene's germline CDR1 is SGHVS and CDR2 FQNEAQ. The CDR3 loop spans 13 amino acids. V was clipped by 8 bases and J by 1 base, with 8 bases between them. The chain's CDR3 is CASYFGNTGELFF. The DNA for the CDR3 is TGTGCCAGCTATTTCGGGAACACCGGGGAGCTGTTTTTT. Full variable domain (outside the CDR3, taken from reference TRBV7-8 and TRBJ2-2): GAGVSQSPRYKVAKRGQDVALRCDPISGHVSLFWYQQALGQGPEFLTYFQNEAQLDKSGLPSDRFFAERPEGSVSTLKIQRTQQEDSAVYLCASYFGNTGELFFGEGSRLTVL.

This clonotype was counted many times. This chain joins TRBV6-5 and TRBJ2-1, with 9 bases identical to TRBD2. Per the germline V gene, CDR1 is MNHEY and CDR2 is SVGAGI. Trimming removed 4 bases from V and 7 bases from J; junction bases left unmatched: 14. CDR3 length: 17 residues. The CDR3 region has the DNA TGTGCCAGCAGTTCGGGCCCTGGCGGGGGGGCCAAGAATGAGCAGTTCTTC. Encoded protein: CASSSGPGGGAKNEQFF.

The genes are TRBV29-1 and TRBJ2-5; D is undetermined. This CDR3 comprises 14 residues. V lost 0 bases to trimming and J lost 1 base, with 9 bases between them. The germline V gene encodes CDR1 SQVTM and CDR2 ANQGSEA. CDR3 protein: CSVEDGVPQETQYF. The CDR3 DNA follows: TGCAGCGTTGAAGATGGGGTACCCCAAGAGACCCAGTACTTC.

The sample holds a few counts of this clonotype. The chain uses TRBV29-1 and TRBJ1-2; perhaps TRBD1 as D (5 bases). Germline values: CDR1 SQVTM, CDR2 ANQGSEA. V was clipped by 4 bases and J by 2 bases, with 11 bases between them. The CDR3 has 13 residues. The CDR3 loop is CSVGGAPNYGYTF. The CDR3 DNA is TGCAGCGTTGGAGGGGCTCCAAACTATGGCTACACCTTC.

This clonotype was found many times. The rearrangement links TRBV7-2 to TRBJ1-1; possibly TRBD1 for D (6 bases). The germline V gene has CDR1 SGHTA and CDR2 FQGNSA. The length of the CDR3 is 18 residues. Trimming cost V 1 base and J 1 base, with 19 bases left between them. CDR3 sequence (DNA): TGTGCCAGCAGCTTAGTCTCCCAGGGGCCGGGAGGGAACACTGAAGCTTTCTTT. Protein: CASSLVSQGPGGNTEAFF.

There are many counts of this clonotype. The chain uses TRBV12-3 or TRBV12-4 and TRBJ1-5, with D tentatively TRBD1 (6 bases). Trimming removed 5 bases from V and 2 bases from J, with 13 bases in between. This CDR3 region has 15 residues. The CDR3 DNA reads TGTGCCAGCAGTAAAAAGGGGGTTGGCAATCAGCCCCAGCATTTT. It codes for CASSKKGVGNQPQHF.

This clonotype was seen at least ten times. The CDR3, as DNA: TGCAGCGTTGCCCCAGATAGCGGGGATTCCTACGAGCAGTACTTC. Translating it yields CSVAPDSGDSYEQYF. The chain carries TRBV29-1 and TRBJ2-7; 8 bases are a match to TRBD2. The junction had 9 bases not matched to a gene; V was cut back by 4 bases and J by 1 base. Per germline, CDR1 SQVTM and CDR2 ANQGSEA. The CDR3 loop spans 15 amino acids.

This clonotype has more than one count but fewer than ten. The rearrangement joins TRBV9 to TRBJ1-1, with D uncertain. Germline CDR1 is SGDLS and CDR2 is YYNGEE. The CDR3 loop spans 16 amino acids. V gave up 0 bases and J gave up 1 base, with 13 bases separating them. The CDR3 DNA is TGTGCCAGCAGCGTAGGTTTCACAGCCACGAACACTGAAGCTTTCTTT. As protein: CASSVGFTATNTEAFF.

This clonotype was seen a single time. In DNA form, the CDR3 reads TGTGCCAGCAGCCAAGAGGAGGGGGCGACCTATAATTCACCCCTCCACTTT. It is translated as CASSQEEGATYNSPLHF. This chain uses TRBV4-2 with TRBJ1-6; TRBD1 aligns across 7 bases. J lost 2 bases, V lost 0 bases, and 4 bases had no gene match. The CDR3 consists of 17 residues. CDR1 and CDR2 (germline): LGHNA, YNFKEQ.

This clonotype was counted at least ten times. This chain links TRBV11-2 with TRBJ2-1; 9 nucleotides match TRBD2. V was clipped by 1 base and J by 1 base; unmatched bases: 2. CDR3 length equals 16 residues. Germline V gene data show CDR1 as SGHAT and CDR2 as FQNNGV. In nucleotides, the CDR3 is TGTGCCAGCAGCTTAGGGCGGGGGGGTTCCTACAATGAGCAGTTCTTC. It specifies CASSLGRGGSYNEQFF.

This clonotype has a count of ten or more. This chain joins TRBV6-2 or TRBV6-3 and TRBJ2-7; D is unresolved. V dropped 6 bases and J dropped 2 bases, with 5 bases sitting between them. Germline CDR1 and CDR2: MNHEY and SVGEGT. There are 11 residues in the CDR3. CDR3 sequence: CASRTTYEQYF. CDR3 DNA: TGTGCCAGCAGAACCACCTACGAGCAGTACTTC.

This clonotype was counted a few times. One end of the junction fails to match germline, which may point to a read error. This chain joins TRBV20-1 and TRBJ2-3; 9 bases agree with TRBD2. Germline CDR1 reads DFQATT; CDR2 reads SNEGSKA (reference sequence). The CDR3 is 16 residues long. CDR3 coding DNA: TGCAGTGCTAGAGCGGGAAGCGGGGGGATAACAGACACGCAGTATTTT. It is translated as CSARAGSGGITDTQYF.

Note on this clonotype: This clone may be a read error of a much larger clone one base away. The chain links TRBV12-3 or TRBV12-4 to TRBJ1-5, with 9 bases that match TRBD1. This CDR3 is built from 17 residues. The CDR3 reads CACSRSGTGFSNQPQHF. The DNA for the CDR3 is TGTGCCTGCAGTCGCTCCGGGACAGGGTTTAGCAATCAGCCCCAGCATTTT.

This clonotype appeared many times. V gene TRBV10-3 combines with J gene TRBJ2-7; TRBD1 matches at 12 bases. The trim removed 0 bases at V and 5 bases at J, leaving 5 bases unmatched. The CDR3 contains 16 residues. CDR1 and CDR2 (germline): ENHRY, SYGVKD. CDR3 residues: CAISESRDRGPNEQYF. Written as DNA, the CDR3 is TGTGCCATCAGTGAGTCCCGGGACAGGGGGCCCAACGAGCAGTACTTC.

With respect to this clonotype: This could be a read error, since a much larger clone is one nucleotide away. The genes are TRBV6-6 and TRBJ1-1, with 7 bases lining up with TRBD1. The CDR3 covers 16 residues. Germline CDR1 is MNHNY and CDR2 is SVGAGI (reference sequence). The CDR3 is CASSYGQGVRNTGAFF. CDR3 DNA: TGTGCCAGCAGTTACGGGCAGGGGGTGAGAAACACTGGAGCTTTCTTT.

On this clonotype itself: It may be a read error: a sequence one base away is much more abundant. The chain uses TRBV27 and TRBJ1-2, with no clear D. Germline CDR1 is MNHEY and CDR2 is SMNVEV (reference sequence). The CDR3 runs 15 residues. Trimming stripped 5 bases from V and 4 bases from J, with 17 bases between. The chain's CDR3 is CASSGEFNSAYGYTF. DNA of the CDR3: TGTGCCAGCAGTGGGGAATTTAACAGCGCCTATGGCTACACCTTC.